Shown below are 3 T cell receptor beta chains from a single sample sequenced in a study of T cells in Graves' hyperthyroidism and ophthalmopathy (dated by TCRdb to the late 2010s). Library construction relied on multiplex PCR. Sequencing instrument: Illumina HiSeq 2000. TCR beta CDR3 regions were amplified from RNA transcripts. The first round of RT-PCR for the TCR CDR3 was performed with the HTBI primer set and the Qiagen OneStep RT-PCR kit. Using fastp trimming at Q25 and MiXCR clonotype assembly, TCRdb reanalyzed the public sequencing data and kept in-frame beta chains. Merged by CDR3 protein, the rows form single entries marked with the most common genes and DNA. This sample holds under 550,000 distinct CDR3 sequences; roughly 13% were observed only once. More than 4.5% of the sample is held by the ten biggest clonotypes. What was sequenced was blood. Source of these receptors: a woman aged 18 to 35 with Graves' hyperthyroidism.

This clonotype was seen at least ten times. The J gene is TRBJ2-7, the V gene TRBV20-1, with unresolved D. The germline CDR1 and CDR2 sequences are DFQATT and SNEGSKA (reference sequence). The ends were cut back, 6 bases at V and 3 bases at J, with 15 bases in the middle. This CDR3 spans 13 amino acids. CDR3 region: CSAVGLTNYEQYF. CDR3 coding DNA: TGCAGTGCCGTGGGCCTTACGAACTACGAGCAGTACTTC.

This clonotype was recorded many times. The V call is TRBV6-2 or TRBV6-3, the J call TRBJ2-7; TRBD2 matches at 14 bases. Germline CDR1 reads MNHEY; CDR2 reads SVGEGT. There are 19 residues in the CDR3. Trimming cost V 6 bases and J 2 bases; bases outside gene matches: 15. The CDR3 sequence is CASREWGTSGSVGTYEQYF. The CDR3 nucleotides read TGTGCCAGCAGAGAATGGGGGACTAGCGGGAGTGTTGGAACCTACGAGCAGTACTTC.

This clonotype was observed many times. The J gene is TRBJ2-3, the V gene TRBV12-3 or TRBV12-4; D is perhaps TRBD2 (6 bases). This CDR3 is 13 amino acids long. V was trimmed by 9 bases and J by 4 bases, leaving 14 bases between them. The CDR3 is CASRRDRADTQYF. The CDR3 DNA reads TGTGCCAGTAGGCGGGATCGGGCAGATACGCAGTATTTT.